The subject of this entry is one TCR beta chain. Its cognate antigen is unknown. This CDR3 is 17 amino acids long. This specimen belongs to a study of response to subunit inactivated influenza vaccine. Study-wide points: Only a handful of new T cells, the authors suggested, are recruited with each seasonal influenza vaccination.

Via MiXCR, TCRdb re-called the RT-PCR reads, giving one row per CDR3 protein. The sample lists 450,000 to 700,000 distinct CDR3 sequences, around 15% occurring once. This TCR derives from a man aged 50 or older who received an inactivated influenza vaccine. V and J are TRBV21-1 and TRBJ1-5; TRBD1, the table's D call, was not compared with the DNA. TRBV21-1 is shown as a pseudogene. This material consisted of PBMCs from blood, taken roughly 12 days after vaccination. The CDR3 coding sequence is TGTGCCAGCAGCAAAGACGCCTGGCGCGGGTCGTGTCAGCCCCAGCATTTT. Translation: CASSKDAWRGSCQPQHF.